These T cell receptor beta chains were read from a single sample in a study of lymphopenia after photon versus proton radiotherapy. Some clones are missing from TCRdb's copy, which holds only in-frame ones; the method was immunoSEQ multiplex PCR. The repertoire holds tens of thousands of clones, about 94% seen once, with around 15% in the top ten. The sample here was peripheral blood, taken from a patient treated with photon-based radiotherapy. These receptors were obtained from a man aged 60 to 75 with cholangiocarcinoma. The CDR3 runs from the conserved cysteine through the conserved F or W. Each record gives: D gene, clone size, J gene, V gene, CDR3 DNA, CDR3 protein. The D gene is left open where the match is weak. The size of a clone is reported for some rows only, either as once, few or many, or as a class for expanded clones.

d_gene: TRBD1; abundance: -; j_gene: TRBJ1-2; v_gene: TRBV28; CDR3nt: TGTGCCAGCAGTTTGGGCCCTGGGAACAGGGGGATCTATGGCTACACCTTC; CDR3aa: CASSLGPGNRGIYGYTF
d_gene: TRBD1; abundance: -; j_gene: TRBJ2-3; v_gene: TRBV2; CDR3nt: TGTGCCAGCAGTGAAGGGACAGGGCTTGATACGCAGTATTTT; CDR3aa: CASSEGTGLDTQYF
d_gene: -; abundance: -; j_gene: TRBJ2-1; v_gene: TRBV28; CDR3nt: TGTGCCAGCAGTATGTTTAGCGATGGGAACTACAATGAGCAGTTCTTC; CDR3aa: CASSMFSDGNYNEQFF
d_gene: -; abundance: -; j_gene: TRBJ2-3; v_gene: TRBV9; CDR3nt: TGTGCCAGCAGCGTTACCCGGAGCGCAGATACGCAGTATTTT; CDR3aa: CASSVTRSADTQYF
d_gene: -; abundance: few; j_gene: TRBJ1-5; v_gene: TRBV21-1; CDR3nt: TGTGCCAGCAGCAACCTCAGCCACCCAGGGGGTCGGAATCAGCCCCAGCATTTT; CDR3aa: CASSNLSHPGGRNQPQHF
d_gene: TRBD1; abundance: -; j_gene: TRBJ1-5; v_gene: TRBV7-2; CDR3nt: TGTGCCAGCAGCTTGGTCCCGGGACAGGGAGTTTCCAATCAGCCCCAGCATTTT; CDR3aa: CASSLVPGQGVSNQPQHF
d_gene: TRBD1; abundance: once; j_gene: TRBJ1-1; v_gene: TRBV5-1; CDR3nt: TGCGCCAGCAGCTTAGGACAGGGAGGTCCCACTGAAGCTTTCTTT; CDR3aa: CASSLGQGGPTEAFF
d_gene: -; abundance: -; j_gene: TRBJ2-6; v_gene: TRBV10-3; CDR3nt: TGTGCCATCAGTGCCTCCGCTATAATCTCTGGGGCCAACGTCCTGACTTTC; CDR3aa: CAISASAIISGANVLTF
d_gene: -; abundance: -; j_gene: TRBJ1-1; v_gene: TRBV2; CDR3nt: TGTGCCAGCAGTGAACAGGGAGGCACTGAAGCTTTCTTT; CDR3aa: CASSEQGGTEAFF
d_gene: -; abundance: -; j_gene: TRBJ1-6; v_gene: TRBV4-2; CDR3nt: TGTGCCAGCAGCCAAGATGAGCGCAGGGATTCACCCCTCCACTTT; CDR3aa: CASSQDERRDSPLHF
d_gene: TRBD1; abundance: -; j_gene: TRBJ2-3; v_gene: TRBV29-1; CDR3nt: TGCAGCGTAGCTGACAGGGTCGGCACAGATACGCAGTATTTT; CDR3aa: CSVADRVGTDTQYF
d_gene: TRBD2; abundance: -; j_gene: TRBJ2-7; v_gene: TRBV27; CDR3nt: TGTGCCAGCAGTTTACGTTCTTCTAGCGGGAGGGGATCCTACGAGCAGTACTTC; CDR3aa: CASSLRSSSGRGSYEQYF
d_gene: -; abundance: -; j_gene: TRBJ2-7; v_gene: TRBV10-3; CDR3nt: TGTGCCATCAGTGATTCCCGGACGGTCTACGAGCAGTACTTC; CDR3aa: CAISDSRTVYEQYF
d_gene: TRBD1; abundance: -; j_gene: TRBJ2-7; v_gene: TRBV18; CDR3nt: TGTGCCAGCTCACGACGGACAGGGGAGATCTACGAGCAGTACTTC; CDR3aa: CASSRRTGEIYEQYF
d_gene: -; abundance: -; j_gene: TRBJ1-5; v_gene: TRBV27; CDR3nt: TGTGCCAGCAGTTTATTAGCAGGGCATCAGCCCCAGCATTTT; CDR3aa: CASSLLAGHQPQHF
d_gene: TRBD1; abundance: -; j_gene: TRBJ2-3; v_gene: TRBV6-1; CDR3nt: TGTGCCGGCAGGGACAGGGGAAGGGATACGCAGTATTTT; CDR3aa: CAGRDRGRDTQYF
d_gene: -; abundance: once; j_gene: TRBJ2-7; v_gene: TRBV7-2; CDR3nt: TGTGCCAGCAGCTTAGTCGAGAACTACGAGCAGTACTTC; CDR3aa: CASSLVENYEQYF
d_gene: -; abundance: -; j_gene: TRBJ1-4; v_gene: TRBV19; CDR3nt: TGTGCCAGTAGTTATGGAAAACTGTTTTTT; CDR3aa: CASSYGKLFF
d_gene: TRBD2; abundance: -; j_gene: TRBJ2-1; v_gene: TRBV6-5; CDR3nt: TGTGCCAGCAGTTACTCGGCTAGCGGGGGCAATGAGCAGTTCTTC; CDR3aa: CASSYSASGGNEQFF
d_gene: -; abundance: -; j_gene: TRBJ2-3; v_gene: TRBV18; CDR3nt: TGTGCCAGCTCACCCCCGGGACGGAGCACAGATACGCAGTATTTT; CDR3aa: CASSPPGRSTDTQYF
d_gene: TRBD1; abundance: -; j_gene: TRBJ2-7; v_gene: TRBV27; CDR3nt: TGTGCCAGCAGTTTGTGGGGACAGGGTCTATACGAGCAGTACTTC; CDR3aa: CASSLWGQGLYEQYF
d_gene: -; abundance: -; j_gene: TRBJ2-3; v_gene: TRBV25-1; CDR3nt: TGTGCCAGCAGTGAATATGGGCATACGCAGTATTTT; CDR3aa: CASSEYGHTQYF
d_gene: -; abundance: -; j_gene: TRBJ1-2; v_gene: TRBV7-9; CDR3nt: TGTGCCAGCAGCTTAGAGGAGACGCTCTATGGCTACACCTTC; CDR3aa: CASSLEETLYGYTF
d_gene: TRBD1; abundance: -; j_gene: TRBJ1-2; v_gene: TRBV5-8; CDR3nt: TGTGCCAGCAGCCGGTGGGACAGGAACTATGGCTACACCTTC; CDR3aa: CASSRWDRNYGYTF
d_gene: -; abundance: -; j_gene: TRBJ1-6; v_gene: TRBV28; CDR3nt: TGTGCCAGCAGACCCACCTCCTTTACTAGATCCGATTCACCCCTCCACTTT; CDR3aa: CASRPTSFTRSDSPLHF